Shown below are 18 T cell receptor beta chains from a single sample sequenced in a study of technical replicates of blood from several donors. Profiling relied on immunoSEQ multiplex PCR, and the TCRdb table lists in-frame clones only, not all of them. The sample records about 100,000 clones, 95% to 96% being singletons. Sequenced input: T cells isolated from PBMCs. The receptors here all came from a human donor in good health.

This sequence joins TRBV7-9 and TRBJ2-2; TRBD2 matches at 9 bases. Germline V gene sequence: CDR1 SEHNR, CDR2 FQNEAQ (reference sequence). V was pared by 5 bases and J by 3 bases, with 4 bases of the junction left unmatched. The CDR3 has 15 amino acids. The CDR3 nucleotides are TGTGCCAGCAGCAGCGGGAGGCCCGACACCGGGGAGCTGTTTTTT. Protein sequence: CASSSGRPDTGELFF.

The chain has TRBV11-3 and TRBJ2-3; 9 bases fit TRBD2. The CDR3 covers 17 residues. Germline CDR1 SGHNT, CDR2 YENEEA. Trimming removed 0 bases from V and 0 bases from J; junction bases left unmatched: 4. CDR3 loop: CASSLELAGPSTDTQYF. The CDR3, as DNA: TGTGCCAGCAGCTTAGAACTAGCGGGCCCTAGCACAGATACGCAGTATTTT.

The chain uses TRBV19 and TRBJ2-5, with 7 bases matching TRBD1. Germline V gene data show CDR1 as LNHDA and CDR2 as SQIVND (reference sequence). The trim removed 4 bases at V and 6 bases at J, leaving 8 bases unmatched. The CDR3 has 14 amino acids. The CDR3 spells CASSTTGDRQTQYF. The CDR3 nucleotides read TGTGCCAGTAGTACCACAGGGGATCGACAGACCCAGTACTTC.

The chain has TRBV6-1 and TRBJ1-1, with D possibly matching TRBD1 (6 bases). Trimming removed 0 bases from V and 1 base from J, with 9 bases in between. The CDR3 spans 15 residues. Germline values: CDR1 MNHNS, CDR2 SASEGT. CDR3 sequence (DNA): TGTGCCAGCAGTGAAGCGATGACAGGGAACACTGAAGCTTTCTTT. Residues: CASSEAMTGNTEAFF.

V gene TRBV6-1 combines with J gene TRBJ1-1; weak D call: TRBD1 (6 bases). The CDR3 sequence is 14 residues long. Germline V gene data show CDR1 as MNHNS and CDR2 as SASEGT. The V and J ends lost 7 bases and 1 base respectively, with 13 bases between them. The CDR3 DNA follows: TGTGCCAGCACCGGGGAGGGGGGGAACACTGAAGCTTTCTTT. Residues: CASTGEGGNTEAFF.

The V and J genes are TRBV19 and TRBJ1-1, with D perhaps matching TRBD1 (5 bases). Per germline, CDR1 LNHDA and CDR2 SQIVND (reference sequence). V was cut by 6 bases and J by 1 base, with 12 bases left in between. The CDR3 extends over 14 amino acids. CDR3 loop: CASSRLQENTEAFF. The CDR3 coding sequence is TGTGCCAGTAGCCGTTTACAGGAGAACACTGAAGCTTTCTTT.

The chain links TRBV6-5 to TRBJ2-7, with 10 bases fitting TRBD1. J was trimmed by 3 bases and V by 6 bases; bases with no gene match: 5. This CDR3 is 14 amino acids long. The germline CDR1 and CDR2 sequences are MNHEY and SVGAGI. DNA of the CDR3: TGTGCCAGCAGACCGGGACAGGGGAACTACGAGCAGTACTTC. Encoded protein: CASRPGQGNYEQYF.

In nucleotides, the CDR3 is TGTGCCAGCAGAAGTGACAGGGGGTACACTGAAGCTTTCTTT. This codes for CASRSDRGYTEAFF. The chain carries TRBV6-6 and TRBJ1-1; 9 bases are a match to TRBD1. Germline CDR1 is MNHNY and CDR2 is SVGAGI (reference sequence). CDR3 size: 14 residues. The V segment lost 6 bases and the J segment 3 bases; nucleotides outside the gene matches: 5.

This chain links TRBV5-1 with TRBJ2-5, with D possibly TRBD2 on 5 matching bases. Germline CDR1 reads SGHRS; CDR2 reads YFSETQ. This CDR3 is built from 16 residues. V shed 5 bases and J shed 2 bases, with 19 bases lying between them. CDR3 DNA: TGCGCCAGCAGAGCGCGATGGACTCAGATACAAGAGACCCAGTACTTC. It specifies CASRARWTQIQETQYF.

The genes are TRBV11-2 and TRBJ2-6; D may be TRBD1 (6 bases). Germline CDR1 reads SGHAT; CDR2 reads FQNNGV. This CDR3 has 16 amino acids. Trimming cost V 3 bases and J 1 base, with 10 bases left between them. The CDR3 DNA follows: TGTGCCAGCAGCTTCGGGACACTATCTGGGGCCAACGTCCTGACTTTC. It specifies CASSFGTLSGANVLTF.

The rearrangement joins TRBV5-1 to TRBJ2-7; tentatively, D is TRBD1 (6 bases). CDR1 and CDR2 (germline): SGHRS, YFSETQ. V gave up 2 bases and J gave up 0 bases, with 12 bases separating them. CDR3 size: 15 residues. The CDR3 here is CASSFLGTSSYEQYF. CDR3 DNA sequence: TGCGCCAGCAGCTTTTTGGGGACAAGCTCCTACGAGCAGTACTTC.

The V call is TRBV28, the J call TRBJ2-7; 11 nucleotides agree with TRBD2. The V gene end was trimmed by 2 bases and the J gene end by 0 bases; junction bases not matched to a gene: 9. CDR3 length equals 18 residues. Germline CDR1 is MDHEN and CDR2 is SYDVKM. The CDR3 DNA is TGTGCCAGCAGTTTAAGGAGACTAGCGGGAACTCTCTCCTACGAGCAGTACTTC. It encodes CASSLRRLAGTLSYEQYF.

CDR3 residues: CASSLGLKDEQYF. DNA of the CDR3: TGTGCCAGCAGCTTGGGACTTAAGGACGAGCAGTACTTC. V gene TRBV5-5 combines with J gene TRBJ2-7; D remains ambiguous. CDR1 and CDR2 from the germline V gene are SGHKS and YYEKEE (reference sequence). This CDR3 has 13 residues. Trimming stripped 0 bases from V and 5 bases from J, with 9 bases between.

This chain links TRBV2 with TRBJ2-5; D gene unclear. The DNA end is more similar to TRBJ2-7, so the J call may be wrong. Germline V gives CDR1 SNHLY, CDR2 FYNNEI. The CDR3 covers 14 residues. CDR3 in DNA: TGTGCCAGCGCCGGTACAGCTGCTGTCTACGAGCAGTACTTC. It encodes CASAGTAAVYEQYF.

The chain links TRBV10-2 to TRBJ2-1; 11 positions agree with TRBD2. This CDR3 is 17 amino acids long. Losses at the gene ends were 3 bases for V and 3 bases for J; bases not matched to a gene: 7. Germline V lookup: CDR1 WSHSY, CDR2 SAAADI. This CDR3 is CASSDLAGGLNYNEQFF. Written as DNA, the CDR3 is TGCGCCAGCAGTGATTTAGCGGGAGGGCTTAACTACAATGAGCAGTTCTTC.

This chain links TRBV15 with TRBJ2-7, with D maybe TRBD2 (6 bases). The CDR3 loop spans 15 amino acids. The V gene lost 5 bases and the J gene lost 1 base, with 15 bases spanning the gap. The germline gives CDR1 LNHNV, CDR2 YYDKDF (reference sequence). The CDR3 DNA sequence: TGTGCCACCAGCGTTACGTCCGGGGGATCCTACGAGCAGTACTTC. Translating it yields CATSVTSGGSYEQYF.

This chain links TRBV7-9 with TRBJ2-7, with TRBD1 identical over 11 bases. V was pared by 6 bases and J by 4 bases, with 5 bases of the junction left unmatched. Germline V lookup: CDR1 SEHNR, CDR2 FQNEAQ (reference sequence). The CDR3 loop spans 14 amino acids. CDR3 protein: CASSGQGAAYEQYF. CDR3 nucleotide sequence: TGTGCCAGCAGTGGACAGGGGGCAGCGTACGAGCAGTACTTC. Complete variable domain (other parts from reference TRBV7-9 and TRBJ2-7): DTGVSQNPRHKITKRGQNVTFRCDPISEHNRLYWYRQTLGQGPEFLTYFQNEAQLEKSRLLSDRFSAERPKGSFSTLEIQRTEQGDSAMYLCASSGQGAAYEQYFGPGTRLTVT.

The chain recombines TRBV4-1 with TRBJ2-7; perhaps TRBD1 as D (5 bases). CDR1 and CDR2 from the germline V gene are MGHRA and YSYEKL. The CDR3 consists of 16 residues. Trimming cost V 0 bases and J 6 bases, with 18 bases left between them. CDR3 residues: CASSQDTGSFIGEQYF. CDR3 nucleotides: TGCGCCAGCAGCCAAGATACAGGTAGTTTCATAGGCGAGCAGTACTTC.